This section outlines one T cell receptor beta chain sequence together with its context. The target antigen is unknown. The CDR3 totals 14 residues. Trimming removed 5 bases at V and 2 bases at J, with 10 bases between. Germline V gene sequence: CDR1 SGHTA, CDR2 FQGNSA. The data originate from a study of blood T cells in healthy people across ages. Study-wide findings and caveats: No conclusive comparison of naive versus antigen-experienced cells was possible with unsorted PBMCs.

PCR was performed a second time for about 7 to 12 cycles using a sample-barcoded 5' primer and a J-beta primer mix. Each cDNA molecule, via a template-switch adaptor with 12 random nucleotides, was tagged. One entry per CDR3 protein, called by TCRdb with MiXCR from the 5' RACE reads. The sample consists of hundreds of thousands of distinct CDR3 sequences, 40% to 50% of them appearing once. Sequencing was done on a sample of blood. V usage is TRBV7-2 and J usage is TRBJ2-1, with no clear D. The source is a man aged 55 to 70 in good health. The CDR3 DNA sequence: TGTGCCAGCAGCGTAGGGATACCCTACAATGAGCAGTTCTTC. It yields the protein CASSVGIPYNEQFF.